This TCR beta chain was recorded in a study of technical replicates of blood from several donors. Germline loops: CDR1 MNHNS, CDR2 SASEGT. This CDR3 spans 13 amino acids. V was pared by 8 bases and J by 2 bases, with 2 bases of the junction left unmatched. The protocol was immunoSEQ multiplex PCR, while the TCRdb copy is restricted to in-frame clones and leaves out a portion. The table shows about 100,000 clones, with around 95% occurring only once. The J gene is TRBJ1-5, the V gene TRBV6-1, with 8 bases identical to TRBD1. This receptor was identified in a human donor in good health. What was sequenced was T cells isolated from PBMCs. CDR3 coding DNA: TGTGCCAGCCAGACAGGGGGCAATCAGCCCCAGCATTTT. It codes for CASQTGGNQPQHF.